This T cell receptor beta chain is from a study of shared clonotypes between healthy human individuals. Produced via immunoSEQ multiplex PCR; TCRdb's table is partial and in-frame only. Among around 430,000 clones listed, roughly 77% were seen once. Germline-derived CDR1 and CDR2 are SQVTM and ANQGSEA. The CDR3 totals 12 residues. V usage is TRBV29-1 and J usage is TRBJ2-5, with D possibly matching TRBD2 (6 bases). The J call may be in error: the DNA end matches TRBJ2-7 better. What was sequenced was PBMCs. The sequence was collected from a woman aged 35 to 49 in good health. Some clones in this sample may be carry-over from other donors' samples. CDR3 bases: TGCAGCGTTGAGGAGGGGCCCTACGAGCAGTACTTC. This encodes CSVEEGPYEQYF.